A selection of T cell receptor beta chains follows, all from one sample in a study of post-analysis software for immune sequencing data. A single record per CDR3 protein comes from TCRdb applying MiXCR to the PCR reads. The sample contains approximately 350,000 distinct CDR3 sequences, roughly 36% of which appear only once. Source material: blood. Every receptor here comes from a girl aged 5 to 17 with multiple sclerosis. Both conserved end residues are part of each CDR3. Fields, in order: clone size, D gene, V gene, J gene, CDR3 protein, CDR3 DNA. A D gene is named only where the DNA matches it firmly. Part of the rows lack a size; the others show once, few, many or a class for expanded clones.

-	-	TRBV6-5	TRBJ2-7	CASSGRGYEQYF	TGTGCCAGCAGCGGACGGGGGTACGAGCAGTACTTC
few	-	TRBV12-3/TRBV12-4	TRBJ2-5	CASSFGGVQETQYF	TGTGCCAGCAGTTTTGGAGGGGTCCAAGAGACCCAGTACTTC
-	TRBD1	TRBV19	TRBJ2-6	CASQTGDRASGANVLTF	TGTGCCAGCCAAACGGGGGACAGGGCCTCTGGGGCCAACGTCCTGACTTTC
-	-	TRBV7-9	TRBJ1-2	CASSLQGRVNGYTF	TGTGCCAGCAGCTTGCAGGGACGAGTTAATGGCTACACCTTC
few	-	TRBV6-2/TRBV6-3	TRBJ2-1	CASSSSIEQFF	TGTGCCAGCAGTTCTAGTATTGAGCAGTTCTTC
-	-	TRBV5-1	TRBJ2-5	CASSLALRVGETQYF	TGCGCCAGCAGCTTGGCCCTGAGGGTCGGAGAGACCCAGTACTTC
few	TRBD2	TRBV20-1	TRBJ2-3	CSASPASGGEIDTDTQYF	TGCAGTGCTAGTCCCGCTAGCGGGGGAGAAATTGACACAGATACGCAGTATTTT
-	TRBD1	TRBV6-5	TRBJ1-2	CASRNPGGGIYGYTF	TGTGCCAGCAGAAATCCAGGGGGGGGAATCTATGGCTACACCTTC
few	-	TRBV20-1	TRBJ2-1	CCASSSRPGNEQFF	TGCTGTGCTAGCTCATCCCGGCCCGGGAATGAGCAGTTCTTC
-	-	TRBV5-6	TRBJ2-7	CASSPGGGLIEQYF	TGTGCCAGCAGCCCTGGAGGGGGGCTAATTGAGCAGTACTTC
-	-	TRBV5-6	TRBJ2-6	CASSEQWSTGANVLTF	TGTGCCAGCAGCGAACAGTGGTCGACTGGGGCCAACGTCCTGACTTTC
few	-	TRBV12-3/TRBV12-4	TRBJ1-2	CASSSGDYGYTF	TGTGCCAGCAGTTCAGGAGATTATGGCTACACCTTC
once	-	TRBV28	TRBJ1-1	CASSFVLRPSTEAFF	TGTGCCAGCAGTTTCGTCCTTCGCCCGAGCACTGAAGCTTTCTTT
-	-	TRBV28	TRBJ2-5	CASRSLQFFQETQYF	TGTGCCAGCAGATCCCTACAGTTCTTCCAAGAGACCCAGTACTTC
-	TRBD2	TRBV4-1	TRBJ2-3	CASSQVGLAGPSTDTQYF	TGCGCCAGCAGCCAAGTGGGACTAGCGGGCCCGAGCACAGATACGCAGTATTTT
-	TRBD1	TRBV2	TRBJ2-5	CASSDVTGTQETQYF	TGTGCCAGCAGTGACGTGACAGGGACCCAAGAGACCCAGTACTTC
-	TRBD1	TRBV28	TRBJ2-7	CASSLWPTGNYEQYF	TGTGCCAGCAGTTTATGGCCGACAGGGAACTACGAGCAGTACTTC
many	-	TRBV12-3/TRBV12-4	TRBJ2-7	CASSLRDYEQYF	TGTGCCAGCAGTTTAAGGGACTACGAGCAGTACTTC
-	-	TRBV5-1	TRBJ1-1	CASSFSEYTEAFF	TGCGCCAGCAGCTTCAGTGAGTACACTGAAGCTTTCTTT
-	TRBD1	TRBV7-9	TRBJ2-7	CASSLEVVPGTGESEQYF	TGTGCCAGCAGCTTAGAGGTCGTCCCCGGGACAGGGGAGAGCGAGCAGTACTTC
few	-	TRBV29-1	TRBJ2-7	CSARSSTGWEQYF	TGCAGCGCTCGCTCCTCGACAGGTTGGGAGCAGTACTTC
-	TRBD2	TRBV20-1	TRBJ2-4	CSASRLAGGLLAKNIQYF	TGCAGTGCTAGCCGACTAGCGGGGGGCCTACTAGCCAAAAACATTCAGTACTTC
-	TRBD2	TRBV11-2	TRBJ2-7	CASSPGLDYEQYF	TGTGCCAGCAGCCCGGGACTAGACTACGAGCAGTACTTC
-	-	TRBV7-2	TRBJ1-5	CASSSATSSYSNQPQHF	TGTGCCAGCAGCTCGGCCACCAGCTCCTATAGCAATCAGCCCCAGCATTTT
few	-	TRBV7-9	TRBJ2-7	CASSLPRQVHSYEQYF	TGTGCCAGCAGCTTACCCAGACAGGTTCACTCCTACGAGCAGTACTTC
few	TRBD2	TRBV3-1	TRBJ2-5	CASSHNSGGPQETQYF	TGTGCCAGCAGCCATAATAGCGGGGGCCCTCAAGAGACCCAGTACTTC
few	-	TRBV7-2	TRBJ2-3	CASSGRQGGSTDTQYF	TGTGCCAGCAGCGGACGACAGGGAGGGAGCACAGATACGCAGTATTTT
few	TRBD1	TRBV20-1	TRBJ2-7	CSARDMDRGSYEQYF	TGCAGTGCTAGAGATATGGACAGGGGATCCTACGAGCAGTACTTC
few	-	TRBV13	TRBJ2-5	CASSLGPAAETQYF	TGTGCCAGCAGCTTAGGTCCAGCGGCAGAGACCCAGTACTTC
-	-	TRBV20-1	TRBJ2-3	CSAGQRRTDTQYF	TGCAGTGCTGGACAACGGAGGACAGATACGCAGTATTTT
few	-	TRBV28	TRBJ2-7	CASRPTGAYEQYF	TGTGCCAGCAGGCCTACAGGCGCCTACGAGCAGTACTTC
-	-	TRBV6-1	TRBJ2-7	CASRKIQGLGYEQYF	TGTGCCAGCAGGAAGATTCAGGGTTTGGGCTACGAGCAGTACTTC
few	TRBD2	TRBV20-1	TRBJ2-5	CSATRAGGQETQYF	TGCAGTGCCACTCGCGCGGGGGGACAAGAGACCCAGTACTTC
-	-	TRBV4-3	TRBJ1-4	CASSQQGQTNEKLFF	TGCGCCAGCAGCCAACAGGGCCAAACTAATGAAAAACTGTTTTTT
-	TRBD2	TRBV29-1	TRBJ2-3	CSHSGVSTDTQYF	TGCAGCCACAGCGGGGTTAGCACAGATACGCAGTATTTT
-	-	TRBV7-9	TRBJ1-2	CASSLAAVARGYTF	TGTGCCAGCAGCTTAGCAGCAGTCGCTCGTGGCTACACCTTC
-	-	TRBV19	TRBJ2-5	CASSIGGETQYF	TGTGCCAGTAGTATAGGGGGAGAGACCCAGTACTTC
-	TRBD2	TRBV6-6	TRBJ2-5	CASSYGSGGGETQYF	TGTGCCAGCAGTTACGGATCCGGGGGGGGAGAGACCCAGTACTTC
-	-	TRBV4-1	TRBJ2-3	CASSQDPGEMTDTQYF	TGCGCCAGCAGCCAAGATCCCGGGGAAATGACAGATACGCAGTATTTT
few	-	TRBV10-3	TRBJ1-6	CAISESLQSSYNSPLHF	TGTGCCATCAGTGAGTCGCTGCAGAGCTCCTATAATTCACCCCTCCACTTT
-	-	TRBV29-1	TRBJ1-2	CSVEEVGVKGYTF	TGCAGCGTTGAAGAGGTGGGGGTAAAGGGCTACACCTTC